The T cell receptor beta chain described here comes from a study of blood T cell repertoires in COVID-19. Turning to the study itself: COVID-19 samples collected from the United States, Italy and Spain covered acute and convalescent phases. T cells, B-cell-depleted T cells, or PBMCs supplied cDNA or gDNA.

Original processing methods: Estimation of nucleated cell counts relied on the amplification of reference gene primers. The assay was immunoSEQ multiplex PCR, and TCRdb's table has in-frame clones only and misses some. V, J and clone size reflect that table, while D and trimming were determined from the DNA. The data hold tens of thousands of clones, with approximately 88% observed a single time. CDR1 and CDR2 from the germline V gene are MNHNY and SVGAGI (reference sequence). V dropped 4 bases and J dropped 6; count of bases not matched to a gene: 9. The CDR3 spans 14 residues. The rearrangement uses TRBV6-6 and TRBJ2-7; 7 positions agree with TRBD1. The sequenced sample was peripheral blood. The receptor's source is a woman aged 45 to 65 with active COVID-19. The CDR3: CASSFGDSLREQYF. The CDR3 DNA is TGTGCCAGCAGTTTTGGGGACAGCCTGCGCGAGCAGTACTTC.